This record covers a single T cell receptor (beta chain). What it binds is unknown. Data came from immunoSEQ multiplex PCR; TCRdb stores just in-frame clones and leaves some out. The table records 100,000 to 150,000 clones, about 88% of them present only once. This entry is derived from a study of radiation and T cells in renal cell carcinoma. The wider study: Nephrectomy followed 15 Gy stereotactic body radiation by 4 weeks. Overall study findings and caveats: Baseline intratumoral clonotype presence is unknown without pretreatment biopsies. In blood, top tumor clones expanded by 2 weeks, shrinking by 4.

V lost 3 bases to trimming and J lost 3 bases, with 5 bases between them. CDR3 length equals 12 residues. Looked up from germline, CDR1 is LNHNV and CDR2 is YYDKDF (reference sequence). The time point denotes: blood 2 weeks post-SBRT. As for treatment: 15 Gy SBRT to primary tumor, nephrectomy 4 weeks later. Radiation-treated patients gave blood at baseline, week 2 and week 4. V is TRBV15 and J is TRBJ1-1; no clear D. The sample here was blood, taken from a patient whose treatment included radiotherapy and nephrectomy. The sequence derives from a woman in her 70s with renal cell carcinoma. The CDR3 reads CATSRSHTEAFF. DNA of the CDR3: TGTGCCACCAGCAGGAGTCACACTGAAGCTTTCTTT.